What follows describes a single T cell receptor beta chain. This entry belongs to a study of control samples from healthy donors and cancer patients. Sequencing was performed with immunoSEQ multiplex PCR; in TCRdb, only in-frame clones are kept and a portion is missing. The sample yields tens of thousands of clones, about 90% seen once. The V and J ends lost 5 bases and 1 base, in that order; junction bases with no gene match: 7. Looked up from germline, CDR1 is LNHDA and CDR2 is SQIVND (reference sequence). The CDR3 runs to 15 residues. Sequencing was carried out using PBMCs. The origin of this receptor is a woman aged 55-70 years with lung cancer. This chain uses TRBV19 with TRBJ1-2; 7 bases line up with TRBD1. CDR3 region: CASSPQTGINYGYTF. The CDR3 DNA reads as TGTGCCAGTAGTCCCCAGACAGGGATTAACTATGGCTACACCTTC.